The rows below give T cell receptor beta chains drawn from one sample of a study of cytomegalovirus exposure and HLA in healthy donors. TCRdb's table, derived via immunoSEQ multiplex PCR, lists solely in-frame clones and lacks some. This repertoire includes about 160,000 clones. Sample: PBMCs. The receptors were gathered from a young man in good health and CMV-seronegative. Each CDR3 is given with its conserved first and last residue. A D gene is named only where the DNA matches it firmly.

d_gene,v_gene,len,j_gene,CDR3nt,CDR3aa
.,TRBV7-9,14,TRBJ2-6,TGTGCCAGCCCCCCGAGGGCTGGGGCCAACGTCCTGACTTTC,CASPPRAGANVLTF
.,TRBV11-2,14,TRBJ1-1,TGTGCCAGCAGCTTAAGCGCAGGGAGGACTGAAGCTTTCTTT,CASSLSAGRTEAFF
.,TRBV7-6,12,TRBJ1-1,TGTGCCAGCAGCTCGGCAGGCACTGAAGCTTTCTTT,CASSSAGTEAFF
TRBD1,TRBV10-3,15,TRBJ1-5,TGTGCCATCAGCCGACAGGGGGCTGGCAATCAGCCCCAGCATTTT,CAISRQGAGNQPQHF
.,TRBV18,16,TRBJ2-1,TGTGCCAGCTCACCACCGATAGAAAAGGGGAACAATGAGCAGTTCTTC,CASSPPIEKGNNEQFF
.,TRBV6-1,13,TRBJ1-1,TGTGCCAGCAGTGAAGCGCCGCGGACTGAAGCTTTCTTT,CASSEAPRTEAFF
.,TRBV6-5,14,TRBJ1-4,TGTGCCAGCAGTAATGGCGGGTACCGTGAAAAACTGTTTTTT,CASSNGGYREKLFF
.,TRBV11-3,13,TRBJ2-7,TGTGCCAGCAGCTTACGACAGGTTAACGAGCAGTACTTC,CASSLRQVNEQYF
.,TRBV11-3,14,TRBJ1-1,TGTGCCAGCAGCTTAGACGTTATGAACACTGAAGCTTTCTTT,CASSLDVMNTEAFF
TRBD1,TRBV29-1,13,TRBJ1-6,TGCAGCGCAGGACAGGGGGTCGGATCACCCCTCCACTTT,CSAGQGVGSPLHF
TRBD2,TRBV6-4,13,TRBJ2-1,TGTGCCAGCAGTGTCATGACTAGCACTGAGCAGTTCTTC,CASSVMTSTEQFF
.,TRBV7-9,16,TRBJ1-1,TGTGCCAGCAGCTTAGCGCAGGGCCTCCAGAACACTGAAGCTTTCTTT,CASSLAQGLQNTEAFF
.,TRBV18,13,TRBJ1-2,TGTGCCAGCTCCCCAGAGAGGGCGTCTGGCTACACCTTC,CASSPERASGYTF
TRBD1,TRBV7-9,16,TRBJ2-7,TGTGCCAGCAGTCATGACAGGGGGCGGGTTTTCTACGAGCAGTACTTC,CASSHDRGRVFYEQYF
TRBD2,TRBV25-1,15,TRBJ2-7,TGTGCCAGCAGTGACCTGCCGGGACTAGCAAACGAGCAGTACTTC,CASSDLPGLANEQYF
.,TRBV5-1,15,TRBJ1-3,TGCGCCAGCAGCTTGGACCCCGGGGAAGGAAACACCATATATTTT,CASSLDPGEGNTIYF
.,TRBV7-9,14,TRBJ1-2,TGTGCCAGCAGCTCCGTGCAGCGCGAATATGGCTACACCTTC,CASSSVQREYGYTF
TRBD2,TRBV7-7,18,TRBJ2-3,TGTGCCAGCAGCTCCGGCTTGACTAGCGGTCTTCGCACAGATACGCAGTATTTT,CASSSGLTSGLRTDTQYF
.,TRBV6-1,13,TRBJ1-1,TGTGCCAGCAGTCCTGGAGGCGTGACTGAAGCTTTCTTT,CASSPGGVTEAFF
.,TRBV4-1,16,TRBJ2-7,TGCGCCAGCAGCCCACGGCGGAGCGGAGAAGCCTACGAGCAGTACTTC,CASSPRRSGEAYEQYF
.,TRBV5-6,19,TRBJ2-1,TGTGCCAGCAGCTTTAAGGTGGGCAGCTACAATGCGGGCTACAATGAGCAGTTCTTC,CASSFKVGSYNAGYNEQFF
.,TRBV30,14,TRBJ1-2,TGTGCCTGGAAAATCAGGACTGCTAACTATGGCTACACCTTC,CAWKIRTANYGYTF
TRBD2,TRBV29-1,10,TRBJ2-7,TGCAGCGCGGGGGGTTACGAGCAGTACTTC,CSAGGYEQYF
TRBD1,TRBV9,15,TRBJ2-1,TGTGCCAGCAGCCCCGGACAGGGACTCTACAATGAGCAGTTCTTC,CASSPGQGLYNEQFF
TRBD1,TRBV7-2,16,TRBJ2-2,TGTGCCAGCAGCGAATACAGGGGGCTGTATACCGGGGAGCTGTTTTTT,CASSEYRGLYTGELFF
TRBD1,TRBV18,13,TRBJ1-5,TGTGCCAGCTCAGGACAGGGGAATCAGCCCCAGCATTTT,CASSGQGNQPQHF
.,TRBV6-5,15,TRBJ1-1,TGTGCCAGCAGTTACTCGTACAGCCTGAACACTGAAGCTTTCTTT,CASSYSYSLNTEAFF
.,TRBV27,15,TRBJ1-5,TGTGCCAGCAGTCGATGGGCAGAACCCAATCAGCCCCAGCATTTT,CASSRWAEPNQPQHF
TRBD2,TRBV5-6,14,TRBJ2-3,TGTGCCAGCAGCGACGCAGCGGGGCCAGATACGCAGTATTTT,CASSDAAGPDTQYF
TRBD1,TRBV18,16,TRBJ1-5,TGTGCCAGCTCACCCGTAACAGGGGGCAGGATTCAGCCCCAGCATTTT,CASSPVTGGRIQPQHF
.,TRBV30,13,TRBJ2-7,TGTGCCTGGAGTGGGCTAAGTTACTACGAGCAGTACTTC,CAWSGLSYYEQYF
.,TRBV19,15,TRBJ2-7,TGTGCCAGTAGTATAGAACAGGGTGTCTCCTACGAGCAGTACTTC,CASSIEQGVSYEQYF
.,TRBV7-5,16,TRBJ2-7,TGTGTCAGAAGCACCGGGACAGGGAATAGCTCCTACGAGCAGTACTTC,CVRSTGTGNSSYEQYF